A single sample gave rise to the 22 T cell receptor beta chains below, sequenced in a study of T-cell memory formation after mild COVID-19. TCRdb analysed the 5' RACE reads with MiXCR anew, one entry per CDR3 protein. The data show approximately 250,000 distinct CDR3 sequences, 15% to 19% seen once. Sequenced sample: PBMCs or a T cell subset sorted from them (not recorded which). Every receptor here comes from an adult woman who had mild COVID-19 (a few samples of this study predate the infection). Cell type and time point are not known.

The V gene is TRBV5-5, the J gene TRBJ1-1; D might be TRBD1 (6 bases). Germline CDR1 reads SGHKS; CDR2 reads YYEKEE (reference sequence). This CDR3 comprises 15 residues. Trimming took 0 bases from V and 5 from J, leaving 14 bases between them. The CDR3 is CASSLVLRGQTEAFF. CDR3 nucleotides: TGTGCCAGCAGCTTGGTTTTGCGGGGGCAAACTGAAGCTTTCTTT.

This clonotype has only a few counts. V gene TRBV19 combines with J gene TRBJ1-2, with D maybe TRBD1 (6 bases). There are 14 residues in the CDR3. The ends were cut back, 0 bases at V and 8 bases at J, with 13 bases in the middle. CDR1 is LNHDA and CDR2 is SQIVND in the germline V gene (reference sequence). Written as DNA, the CDR3 is TGTGCCAGTAGTATAGACCCCGACAGGACGGGCTACACCTTC. It specifies CASSIDPDRTGYTF.

The chain combines TRBV4-3 with TRBJ2-1, with 9 bases lining up with TRBD2. V gave up 0 bases and J gave up 8 bases; unmatched junction bases: 8. The CDR3 has 16 residues. Per germline, CDR1 LGHNA and CDR2 YSLEER. The CDR3 protein is CASSQDGGRARDEQFF. DNA for the CDR3: TGCGCCAGCAGCCAAGACGGCGGGAGGGCTAGGGATGAGCAGTTCTTC.

This chain connects TRBV20-1 to TRBJ2-3, with 9 bases matching TRBD1. CDR1 DFQATT and CDR2 SNEGSKA come from the germline V gene (reference sequence). The CDR3 is 14 amino acids. V dropped 4 bases and J dropped 4; count of bases not matched to a gene: 6. CDR3 sequence (DNA): TGCAGTGCTACCGGGACAGGGAAGGCAGATACGCAGTATTTT. It encodes CSATGTGKADTQYF.

The chain joins TRBV24-1 to TRBJ2-5; 14 bases match TRBD2. The CDR3 runs to 20 residues. V lost 3 bases to trimming and J lost 8 bases; unmatched junction nucleotides: 19. Germline V gene data show CDR1 as KGHDR and CDR2 as SFDVKD. CDR3 coding DNA: TGTGCCACCAGTGATCCGAACCCCGGACTAGCGGGGGGCCTGAGACCAACCCAGTACTTC. Translating it yields CATSDPNPGLAGGLRPTQYF.

V usage is TRBV12-3 or TRBV12-4 and J usage is TRBJ1-2, with D possibly matching TRBD1 (6 bases). The CDR3 runs 11 residues. Trimming stripped 3 bases from V and 11 bases from J, with 10 bases between. CDR3 region: CASSFGQGYTF. The CDR3 DNA sequence: TGTGCCAGCAGTTTCGGGCAGGGGTACACCTTC.

This sequence joins TRBV25-1 and TRBJ1-1; D gene uncertain. The V gene lost 0 bases and the J gene lost 3 bases, with 5 bases spanning the gap. The CDR3 loop spans 13 amino acids. The germline CDR1 and CDR2 sequences are MGHDK and SYGVNS. DNA of the CDR3: TGTGCCAGCAGTGAATATTTGTACACTGAAGCTTTCTTT. It codes for CASSEYLYTEAFF.

There are a few counts of this clonotype. The chain has TRBV10-3 and TRBJ2-5; 10 bases agree with TRBD2. The CDR3 is made up of 16 amino acids. The V gene's germline CDR1 is ENHRY and CDR2 SYGVKD. J gave up 1 base and V 4 bases, and 6 bases lay outside the gene matches. The CDR3 nucleotides read TGTGCCATCAGTGGATCCGGGACTAGCGTCCAAGAGACCCAGTACTTC. Translation: CAISGSGTSVQETQYF.

This chain links TRBV10-3 with TRBJ1-2; D is undetermined. The CDR3 sequence is 14 residues long. With 4 bases removed from V and 3 bases from J, the gap between germline ends came to 12 bases. Germline loops: CDR1 ENHRY, CDR2 SYGVKD. This CDR3 is CAISGPPADYGYTF. CDR3 in DNA: TGTGCCATCAGTGGGCCTCCGGCAGACTATGGCTACACCTTC.

The V call is TRBV27, the J call TRBJ1-2, with 8 nucleotides matching TRBD1. CDR3 length equals 14 residues. Trimming took 4 bases from V and 5 from J; bases not matched to a gene: 6. The germline V gene encodes CDR1 MNHEY and CDR2 SMNVEV (reference sequence). The CDR3 here is CASSSQGVSYGYTF. The CDR3 coding sequence is TGTGCCAGCAGTTCACAGGGGGTGTCTTATGGCTACACCTTC.

To note about this clonotype: A junction end diverges from the germline sequence, so it may reflect a read error. The chain carries TRBV6-6 and TRBJ1-2; 9 positions agree with TRBD1. From germline, CDR1 is MNHNY and CDR2 SVGAGI (reference sequence). This CDR3 contains 14 residues. CDR3 residues: CASSSAGTGYRFAF. Here the CDR3 DNA reads TGTGCCAGCAGTTCCGCCGGGACAGGGTACCGTTTCGCCTTC.

J is TRBJ2-1 and V is TRBV5-1; 7 bases agree with TRBD2. Germline CDR1 and CDR2: SGHRS and YFSETQ. V lost 0 bases to trimming and J lost 4 bases; unmatched junction nucleotides: 4. CDR3 size: 15 residues. The DNA for the CDR3 is TGCGCCAGCAGCTTGGCAGCGGGGCTGTACAATGAGCAGTTCTTC. It translates to CASSLAAGLYNEQFF.

The sample holds a few counts of this clonotype. This chain connects TRBV29-1 to TRBJ2-1; possibly TRBD1 or TRBD2 for D (5 bases each). The germline gives CDR1 SQVTM, CDR2 ANQGSEA. V lost 0 bases and J 0 bases, leaving 15 bases between the germline ends. This CDR3 is 17 amino acids long. The CDR3, as DNA: TGCAGCGTTGAAGATCTTCGGGACCGCCCCTCCTACAATGAGCAGTTCTTC. Its protein is CSVEDLRDRPSYNEQFF.

This chain joins TRBV24-1 and TRBJ2-5, with 9 bases lining up with TRBD1. V lost 4 bases, J lost 4 bases, and 6 bases stayed unmatched. CDR1 and CDR2 (germline): KGHDR, SFDVKD. The CDR3 covers 15 residues. The CDR3 spells CATSDRNRGPETQYF. The CDR3 bases are TGTGCCACCAGTGACCGTAACAGGGGGCCAGAGACCCAGTACTTC.

The V gene is TRBV20-1, the J gene TRBJ2-7, with D perhaps TRBD2 (6 bases). V lost 3 bases and J 6 bases, leaving 18 bases between the germline ends. CDR1 and CDR2 from the germline V gene are DFQATT and SNEGSKA (reference sequence). There are 14 residues in the CDR3. CDR3 bases: TGCAGTGCTAGTTCTAGCGTGATTTATGGCGAGCAGTACTTC. Protein: CSASSSVIYGEQYF.

The V gene is TRBV15, the J gene TRBJ2-7, with D possibly being TRBD2 (6 bases). V lost 5 bases and J 0 bases, leaving 14 bases between the germline ends. CDR3 size: 15 residues. Germline V gene sequence: CDR1 LNHNV, CDR2 YYDKDF (reference sequence). CDR3 nucleotides: TGTGCCACCAGCCTGCGAGGACTAAGCTCCTACGAGCAGTACTTC. Amino acids: CATSLRGLSSYEQYF.

The chain couples TRBV29-1 to TRBJ1-2, with D possibly being TRBD1 (5 bases). This CDR3 spans 14 amino acids. Looked up from germline, CDR1 is SQVTM and CDR2 is ANQGSEA. In DNA, the CDR3 is TGCAGTGCCCGCCATAAAGGGGACCGCTATGGCTACACCTTC. It is translated as CSARHKGDRYGYTF.

This clonotype turned up a few times. At one of its ends the junction is not consistent with the germline gene, which may arise from a read error. The chain couples TRBV5-1 to TRBJ1-1; maybe TRBD1 (5 bases). CDR1 is SGHRS and CDR2 is YFSETQ in the germline V gene. The CDR3 sequence is 13 residues long. In nucleotides, the CDR3 is TGCGCCAGCAGCCTCGGGGGGAACGCTGAAGCTTTCTTT. Amino acids: CASSLGGNAEAFF.

This chain links TRBV7-9 with TRBJ2-7; TRBD2 matches at 13 bases. This CDR3 has 15 residues. From germline, CDR1 is SEHNR and CDR2 FQNEAQ (reference sequence). V dropped 5 bases and J dropped 4; count of bases not matched to a gene: 5. The CDR3 sequence is CASSRRTSGSYEQYF. The CDR3 DNA reads TGTGCCAGCAGCCGCCGGACTAGCGGGAGTTACGAGCAGTACTTC. The full variable domain, in which reference TRBV7-9 and TRBJ2-7 provide the parts outside the CDR3, is DTGVSQNPRHKITKRGQNVTFRCDPISEHNRLYWYRQTLGQGPEFLTYFQNEAQLEKSRLLSDRFSAERPKGSFSTLEIQRTEQGDSAMYLCASSRRTSGSYEQYFGPGTRLTVT.

This clonotype was counted between two and nine times. The chain combines TRBV5-1 with TRBJ2-3; 8 bases align to TRBD2. The CDR3 is 16 amino acids. The germline V gene encodes CDR1 SGHRS and CDR2 YFSETQ. V gave up 2 bases and J gave up 4 bases; unmatched junction bases: 9. DNA of the CDR3: TGCGCCAGCAGCTTCGGCGGGGGGCAGGGAGCAGATACGCAGTATTTT. Its translation is CASSFGGGQGADTQYF.

The V and J genes are TRBV12-3 or TRBV12-4 and TRBJ1-2; D not resolved. Between the trimmed V and J ends, which lost 3 bases and 10 bases, there was a span of 15 bases. The CDR3 spans 13 residues. The CDR3 sequence: CASSFSGLLSYTF. CDR3 in DNA: TGTGCCAGCAGTTTCTCGGGCCTTCTGTCCTACACCTTC.

This clonotype has just a few counts. This chain connects TRBV7-3 to TRBJ2-3, with 11 positions matching TRBD2. V shed 0 bases, J shed 0 bases, and the junction held 8 bases outside the gene matches. The germline V gene has CDR1 SGHTA and CDR2 FQGTGA. The CDR3 is 19 residues long. The DNA for the CDR3 is TGTGCCAGCAGCTTAACCCCTAGCGGGGGGACACATAGCACAGATACGCAGTATTTT. Amino acid sequence: CASSLTPSGGTHSTDTQYF.